This T cell receptor (beta chain) was identified in a study of shared clonotypes between healthy human individuals. Germline CDR1 is SGHVS and CDR2 is FNYEAQ. This CDR3 has 15 residues. V lost 2 bases, J lost 8 bases, and 16 bases lay in between. About this clone itself: Its antigen is unknown.

Generated by immunoSEQ multiplex PCR, the TCRdb table keeps only in-frame clones and is missing some. This table holds 2 million to 2.5 million clones, 95% found once. The study's findings and limits: Only a few donors were included, so the genetic and exposure-history diversity represented was limited.

The sample was naive CD4+ T cells sorted from blood. The subset denotes: CD45RA+ positively selected. The source of this sequence is a man aged 18-30 years in good health. The V call is TRBV7-6, the J call TRBJ1-3; no definite D call. The CDR3 sequence: CASSLMTTRGDTIYF. The CDR3 bases are TGTGCCAGCAGCTTAATGACAACCCGTGGGGACACCATATATTTT.